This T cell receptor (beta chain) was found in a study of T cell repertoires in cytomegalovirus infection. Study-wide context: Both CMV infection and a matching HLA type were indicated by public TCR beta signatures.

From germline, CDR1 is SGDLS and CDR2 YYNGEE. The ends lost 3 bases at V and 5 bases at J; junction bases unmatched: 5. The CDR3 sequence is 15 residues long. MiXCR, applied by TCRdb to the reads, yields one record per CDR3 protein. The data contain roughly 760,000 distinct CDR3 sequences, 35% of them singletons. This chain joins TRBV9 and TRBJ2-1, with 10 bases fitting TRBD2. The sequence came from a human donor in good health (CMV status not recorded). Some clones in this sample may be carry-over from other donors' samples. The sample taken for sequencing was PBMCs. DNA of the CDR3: TGTGCCAGCAGCGCTCGAGGACTAGCGGACAATGAGCAGTTCTTC. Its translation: CASSARGLADNEQFF.